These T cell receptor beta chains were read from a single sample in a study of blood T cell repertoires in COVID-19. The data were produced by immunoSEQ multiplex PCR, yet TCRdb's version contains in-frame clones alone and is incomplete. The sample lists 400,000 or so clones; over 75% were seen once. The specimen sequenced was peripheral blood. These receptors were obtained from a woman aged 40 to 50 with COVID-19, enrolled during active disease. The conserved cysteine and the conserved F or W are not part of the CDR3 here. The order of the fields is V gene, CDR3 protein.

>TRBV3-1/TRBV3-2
ASSQDVTGRYNSPLH
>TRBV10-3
AISERRLDSSYNSPLH
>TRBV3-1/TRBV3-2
ASSPGRGPTLGEKLF
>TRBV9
ASSVGSEGLAF
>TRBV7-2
ASSLVGQGAQVYGYT
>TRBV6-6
ASSYYDMNTEAF
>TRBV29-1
SVTVIAGHETQY
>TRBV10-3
AHGSYNEQF
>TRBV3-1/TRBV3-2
ASSQDGGSGANVLT
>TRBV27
ASSSLNLGEQY
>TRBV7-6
ASSLMSRDSMLLAKNIQY
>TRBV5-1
ASTRDLAGVGEQY
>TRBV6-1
ASSEPITPSDEAF
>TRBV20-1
SAAPRQLF
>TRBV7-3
ASSQTGGNGYT
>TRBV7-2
ASSLVGQPRGNTIY
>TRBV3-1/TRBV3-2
ASSRAGGNQPQH
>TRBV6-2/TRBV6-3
ASSTGETQY
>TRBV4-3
ASSQDNNIGQGFSGANVLT
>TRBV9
ASSRLAGGQDTQY
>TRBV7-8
ASSLRGQGDYEQY
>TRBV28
ASSLEGGNSPLH
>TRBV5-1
ASSLVGRGVGTGELF
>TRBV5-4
ASSLRPGSEAEAF
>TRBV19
ASSMDLDSPLH
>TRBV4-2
ASSPGQGDYSGANVLT
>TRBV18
ASSLTQGDYEQY
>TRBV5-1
ASSLVAGDEPQH
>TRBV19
ASSPSVPYYEQF
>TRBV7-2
ASSLAWQDTQY
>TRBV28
ASTFTDTQY
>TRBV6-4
ASSRPGTNSGNTIY
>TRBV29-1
SVGGGTGYT
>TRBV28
ASSLGQGSYGYT
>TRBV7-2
ASSLFPANEQF
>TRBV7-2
ASSARPGQPQH
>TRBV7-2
ASSLNREGEAF
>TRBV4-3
ASSLLDYNEQF
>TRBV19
ASSMFATRLDQPQH
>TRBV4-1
ASSQALRTDTQY
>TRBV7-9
ASSWTVARETQY
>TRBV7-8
ASSLGQGRRKNIQY
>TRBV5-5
ASSRTGTMNTEAF
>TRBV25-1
ASSEFRTGVSTEAF